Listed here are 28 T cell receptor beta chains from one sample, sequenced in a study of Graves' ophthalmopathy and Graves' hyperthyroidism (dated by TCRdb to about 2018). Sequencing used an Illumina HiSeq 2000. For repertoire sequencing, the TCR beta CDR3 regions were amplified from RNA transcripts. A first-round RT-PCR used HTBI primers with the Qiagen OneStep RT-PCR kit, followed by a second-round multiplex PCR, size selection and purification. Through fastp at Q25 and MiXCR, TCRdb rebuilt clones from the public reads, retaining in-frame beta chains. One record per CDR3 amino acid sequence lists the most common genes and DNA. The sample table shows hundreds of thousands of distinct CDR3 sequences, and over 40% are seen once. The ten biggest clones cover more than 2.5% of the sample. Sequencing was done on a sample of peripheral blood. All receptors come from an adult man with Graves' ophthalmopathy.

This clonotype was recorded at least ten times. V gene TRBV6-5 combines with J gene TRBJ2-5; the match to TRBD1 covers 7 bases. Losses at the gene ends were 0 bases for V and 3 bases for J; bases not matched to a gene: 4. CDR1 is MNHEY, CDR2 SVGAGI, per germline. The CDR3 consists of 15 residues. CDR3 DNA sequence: TGTGCCAGCAGTTACTCCCCCACAGGGGAAGAGACCCAGTACTTC. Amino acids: CASSYSPTGEETQYF.

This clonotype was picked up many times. The CDR3 DNA follows: TGCGCCAGCAGCAATTCCGGGACAGGGAACACTGAAGCTTTCTTT. This sequence encodes CASSNSGTGNTEAFF. The V call is TRBV5-1, the J call TRBJ1-1; 8 bases map to TRBD1. This CDR3 region has 15 residues. CDR1 and CDR2 from the germline V gene are SGHRS and YFSETQ. V lost 4 bases and J lost 1; bases outside the gene matches: 6. The whole variable domain, remainder taken from reference TRBV5-1 and TRBJ1-1, is KAGVTQTPRYLIKTRGQQVTLSCSPISGHRSVSWYQQTPGQGLQFLFEYFSETQRNKGNFPGRFSGRQFSNSRSEMNVSTLELGDSALYLCASSNSGTGNTEAFFGQGTRLTVV.

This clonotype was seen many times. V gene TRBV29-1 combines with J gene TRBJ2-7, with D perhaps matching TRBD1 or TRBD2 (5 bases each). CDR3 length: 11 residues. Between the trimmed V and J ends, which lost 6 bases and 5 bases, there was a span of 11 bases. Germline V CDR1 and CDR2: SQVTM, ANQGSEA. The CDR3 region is CSVGRDHEQYF. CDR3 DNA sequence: TGCAGCGTGGGACGGGACCACGAGCAGTACTTC.

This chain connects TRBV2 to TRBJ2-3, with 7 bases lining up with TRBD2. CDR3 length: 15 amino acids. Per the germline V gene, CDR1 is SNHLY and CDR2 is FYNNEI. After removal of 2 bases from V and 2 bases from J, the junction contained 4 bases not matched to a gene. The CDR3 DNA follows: TGTGCCAGCAGTGAAAAGGGACTATTCACAGATACGCAGTATTTT. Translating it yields CASSEKGLFTDTQYF.

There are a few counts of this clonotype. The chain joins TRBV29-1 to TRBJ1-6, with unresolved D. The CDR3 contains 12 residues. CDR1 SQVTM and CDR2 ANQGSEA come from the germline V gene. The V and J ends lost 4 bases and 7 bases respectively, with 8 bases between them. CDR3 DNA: TGCAGCGTTGGGACGGACAATTCACCCCTCCACTTT. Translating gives CSVGTDNSPLHF.

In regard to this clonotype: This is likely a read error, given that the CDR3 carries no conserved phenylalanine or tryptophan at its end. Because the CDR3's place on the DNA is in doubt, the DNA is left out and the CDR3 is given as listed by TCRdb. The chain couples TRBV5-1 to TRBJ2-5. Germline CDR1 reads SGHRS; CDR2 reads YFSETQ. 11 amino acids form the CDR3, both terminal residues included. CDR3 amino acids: CASSLQGPRDY.

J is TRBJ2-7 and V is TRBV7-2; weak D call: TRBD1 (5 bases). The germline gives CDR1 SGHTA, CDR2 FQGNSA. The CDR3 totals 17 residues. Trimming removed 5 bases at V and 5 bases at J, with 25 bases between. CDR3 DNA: TGTGCCAGCAGCCAAGACCCCGGACACATACGTCCCCACGAGCAGTACTTC. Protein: CASSQDPGHIRPHEQYF.

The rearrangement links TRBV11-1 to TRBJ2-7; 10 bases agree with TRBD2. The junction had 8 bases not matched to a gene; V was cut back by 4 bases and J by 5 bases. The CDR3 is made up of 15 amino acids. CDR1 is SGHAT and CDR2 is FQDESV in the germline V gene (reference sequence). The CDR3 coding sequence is TGTGCCAGCAGCTACACTAGCGGGGAGTTCGACGAGCAGTACTTC. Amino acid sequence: CASSYTSGEFDEQYF.

CDR3 sequence (DNA): TGCGCCAGCAGCTCGCAACTAGCGACCTTCACAGATACGCAGTATTTT. The encoded protein is CASSSQLATFTDTQYF. The genes are TRBV5-1 and TRBJ2-3; 7 positions match TRBD2. V shed 3 bases and J 2 bases; nucleotides not matched to a gene: 9. CDR3 length: 16 amino acids. Germline V CDR1 and CDR2: SGHRS, YFSETQ.

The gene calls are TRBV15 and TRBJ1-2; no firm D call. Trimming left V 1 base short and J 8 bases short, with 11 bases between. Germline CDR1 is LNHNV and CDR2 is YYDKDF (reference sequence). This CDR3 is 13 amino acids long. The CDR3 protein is CATSRGTTEGYTF. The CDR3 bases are TGTGCCACCAGCAGAGGGACCACGGAAGGCTACACCTTC.

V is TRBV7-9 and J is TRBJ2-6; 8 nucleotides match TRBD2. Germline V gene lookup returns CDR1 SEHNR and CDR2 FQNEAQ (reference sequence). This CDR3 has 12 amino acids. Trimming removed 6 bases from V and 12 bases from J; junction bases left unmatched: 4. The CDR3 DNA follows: TGTGCCAGCAGAGGCGGGACTAGCGTCCTGACTTTC. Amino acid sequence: CASRGGTSVLTF. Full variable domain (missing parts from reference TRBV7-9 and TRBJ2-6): DTGVSQNPRHKITKRGQNVTFRCDPISEHNRLYWYRQTLGQGPEFLTYFQNEAQLEKSRLLSDRFSAERPKGSFSTLEIQRTEQGDSAMYLCASRGGTSVLTFGAGSRLTVL.

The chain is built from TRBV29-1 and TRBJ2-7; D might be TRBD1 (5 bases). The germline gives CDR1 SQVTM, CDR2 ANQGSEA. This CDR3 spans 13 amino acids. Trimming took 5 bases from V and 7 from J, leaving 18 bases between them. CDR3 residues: CSVYLGRVREQYF. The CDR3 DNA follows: TGCAGCGTTTACCTGGGGCGAGTGCGGGAGCAGTACTTC.

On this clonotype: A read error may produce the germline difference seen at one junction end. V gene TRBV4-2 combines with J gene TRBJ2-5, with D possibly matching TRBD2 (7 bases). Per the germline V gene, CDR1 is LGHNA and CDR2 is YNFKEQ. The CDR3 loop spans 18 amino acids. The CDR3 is CASSQKAGHGGGQVTQYF. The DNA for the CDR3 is TGTGCCAGCAGCCAAAAAGCCGGCCATGGGGGGGGGCAAGTGACCCAGTACTTC.

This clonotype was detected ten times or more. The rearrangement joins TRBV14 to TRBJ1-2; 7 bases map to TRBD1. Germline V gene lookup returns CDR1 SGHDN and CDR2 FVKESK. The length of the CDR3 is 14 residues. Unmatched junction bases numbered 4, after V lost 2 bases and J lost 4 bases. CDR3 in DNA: TGTGCCAGCAGCCAAACCGCAGGGGGCTATGGCTACACCTTC. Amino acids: CASSQTAGGYGYTF.

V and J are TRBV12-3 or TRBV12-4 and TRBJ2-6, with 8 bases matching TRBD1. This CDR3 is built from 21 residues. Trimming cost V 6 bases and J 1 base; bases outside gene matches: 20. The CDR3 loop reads CASSPTGAAVVSLSGANVLTF. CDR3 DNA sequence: TGTGCCAGCAGCCCGACAGGGGCCGCGGTTGTTTCTCTATCTGGGGCCAACGTCCTGACTTTC.

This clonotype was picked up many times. CDR3 coding DNA: TGTGCCAGCAGCTTAGGGACAGCGAGGGAGCAGTACTTC. Protein: CASSLGTAREQYF. This chain connects TRBV5-8 to TRBJ2-7, with 7 bases lining up with TRBD1. The junction had 6 bases not matched to a gene; V was cut back by 2 bases and J by 7 bases. The length of the CDR3 is 13 residues. Germline V CDR1 and CDR2: SGHTS, YDEGEE.

The CDR3, as DNA: TGTGCCAGCAGTTGGGTGAGGGGGAGCGACGAGCAGTACTTC. It specifies CASSWVRGSDEQYF. The chain combines TRBV6-5 with TRBJ2-7, with D maybe TRBD1 (6 bases). The CDR3 is made up of 14 amino acids. V gave up 4 bases and J gave up 5 bases, with 15 bases separating them. Germline CDR1 is MNHEY and CDR2 is SVGAGI.

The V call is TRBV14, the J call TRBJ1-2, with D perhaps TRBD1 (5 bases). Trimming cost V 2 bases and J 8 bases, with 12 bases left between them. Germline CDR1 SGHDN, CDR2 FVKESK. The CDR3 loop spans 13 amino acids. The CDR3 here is CASSQLGQGGYTF. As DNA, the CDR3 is TGTGCCAGCAGCCAACTGGGGCAGGGAGGCTACACCTTC.

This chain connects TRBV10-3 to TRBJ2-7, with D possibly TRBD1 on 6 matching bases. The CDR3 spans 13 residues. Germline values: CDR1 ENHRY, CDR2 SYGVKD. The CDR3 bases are TGTCCCACCTCAGGGGCCGGCTCCTACGAGCAGTACTTC. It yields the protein CPTSGAGSYEQYF.

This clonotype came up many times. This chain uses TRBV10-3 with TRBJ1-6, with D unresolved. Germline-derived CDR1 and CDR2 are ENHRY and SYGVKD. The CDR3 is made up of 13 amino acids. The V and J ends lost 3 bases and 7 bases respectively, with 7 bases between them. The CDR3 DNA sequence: TGTGCCATCAGTGACAGACACAATTCACCCCTCCACTTT. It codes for CAISDRHNSPLHF.

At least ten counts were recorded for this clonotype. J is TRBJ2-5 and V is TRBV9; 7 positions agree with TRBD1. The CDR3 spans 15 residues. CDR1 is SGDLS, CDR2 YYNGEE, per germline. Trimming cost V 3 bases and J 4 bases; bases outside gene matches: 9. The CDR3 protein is CASSEGTVGGETQYF. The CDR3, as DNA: TGTGCCAGCAGCGAAGGGACAGTAGGGGGAGAGACCCAGTACTTC.

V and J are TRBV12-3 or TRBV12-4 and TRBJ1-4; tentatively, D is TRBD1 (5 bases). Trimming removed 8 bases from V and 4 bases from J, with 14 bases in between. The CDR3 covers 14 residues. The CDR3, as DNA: TGTGCCAGCTCTTCGGGGGTAGATAATGAAAAACTGTTTTTT. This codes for CASSSGVDNEKLFF.

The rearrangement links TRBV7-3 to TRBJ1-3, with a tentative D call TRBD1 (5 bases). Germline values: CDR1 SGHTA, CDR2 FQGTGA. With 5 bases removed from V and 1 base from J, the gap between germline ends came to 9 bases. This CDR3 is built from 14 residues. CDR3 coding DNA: TGTGCCAGCAGCGCCCAGGGTTCTGGAAACACCATATATTTT. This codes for CASSAQGSGNTIYF.

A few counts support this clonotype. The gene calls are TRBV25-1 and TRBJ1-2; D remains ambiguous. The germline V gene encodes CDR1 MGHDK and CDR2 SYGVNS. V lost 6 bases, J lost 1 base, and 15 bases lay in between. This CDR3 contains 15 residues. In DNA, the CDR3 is TGTGCCAGCAGCCCGGCGCGTGAAATTAACTATGGCTACACCTTC. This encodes CASSPAREINYGYTF.

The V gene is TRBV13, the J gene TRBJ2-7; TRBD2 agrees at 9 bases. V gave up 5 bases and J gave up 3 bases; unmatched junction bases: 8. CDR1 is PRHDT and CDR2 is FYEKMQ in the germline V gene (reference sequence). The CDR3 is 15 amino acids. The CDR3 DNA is TGTGCCAGCAGCCAAACTATAGCGGGGGACTACGAGCAGTACTTC. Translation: CASSQTIAGDYEQYF.

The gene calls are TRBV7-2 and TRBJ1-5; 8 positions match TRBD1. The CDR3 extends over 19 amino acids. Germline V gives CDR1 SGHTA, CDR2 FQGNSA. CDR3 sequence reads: CAMEGQGQEMAYSNQPQHF. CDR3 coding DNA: TGTGCGATGGAAGGCCAGGGACAGGAGATGGCCTATAGCAATCAGCCCCAGCATTTT.

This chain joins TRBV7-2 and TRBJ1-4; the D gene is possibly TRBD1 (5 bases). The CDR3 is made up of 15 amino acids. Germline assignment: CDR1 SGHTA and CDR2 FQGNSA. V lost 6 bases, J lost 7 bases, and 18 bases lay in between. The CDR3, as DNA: TGTGCCAGCAGTTATGTTGTCGGGGGTGGTGAAAAACTGTTTTTT. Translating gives CASSYVVGGGEKLFF.

CDR3 nucleotide sequence: TGTGCCAGCAGAGGGGCAAGAGGGGATCAGCCCCAGCATTTT. The encoded protein is CASRGARGDQPQHF. The chain uses TRBV2 and TRBJ1-5; D is possibly TRBD1 (5 bases). This CDR3 contains 14 residues. Trimming cost V 6 bases and J 5 bases, with 14 bases left between them. Germline CDR1 and CDR2: SNHLY and FYNNEI.